This entry is about one T cell receptor beta chain. Its target is unknown. The use of a sample-barcoded 5' primer and a J-beta primer mix characterized a second PCR of about 7 to 12 cycles. A 12-random-nucleotide template-switch adaptor tagged each cDNA molecule. TCRdb independently ran MiXCR on the 5' RACE reads; one entry per CDR3 protein. The table records 850,000 to 1,000,000 distinct CDR3 sequences, about 51% of them present only once. This sample stems from a study of blood T cells in healthy people across ages. Study-wide background: Through template switching, about one barcoded beta molecule was captured per two T cells, as measured in model experiments.

Per sample, at least 5 micrograms of total RNA were extracted. Study results and limitations: The recorded TCR beta diversity per million T cells decreased in a roughly linear manner with age.

Germline V gene sequence: CDR1 SGHTA, CDR2 FQGNSA. The ends lost 2 bases at V and 0 bases at J; junction bases unmatched: 0. This CDR3 is 14 amino acids long. The rearrangement links TRBV7-2 to TRBJ2-5; TRBD1 matches at 7 bases. This TCR was sampled from an older woman in good health. The sequenced sample was blood. The CDR3 protein is CASSLQGDQETQYF. The CDR3 DNA reads as TGTGCCAGCAGCTTACAGGGGGACCAAGAGACCCAGTACTTC.